These T cell receptor beta chains were read from a single sample in a study of T cells in tuberculosis. Profiled with immunoSEQ multiplex PCR; TCRdb holds only in-frame clones, not every one. The sample includes tens of thousands of clones, more than 95% seen only once; the top ten take 5% to 7.5%. Specimen: PBMCs. Receptors were obtained from a donor aged 10-29 years with latent tuberculosis or without tuberculosis infection. Each CDR3 is given without its conserved first and last residue. The order of the fields is V gene, D gene, CDR3 protein. A D gene is named only where the DNA matches it firmly.

>TRBV6-5|.
ASSPTENTGELF
>TRBV29-1|.
SVEDLEGVEQY
>TRBV11-2|TRBD2
ASSRRPSGGQTGELF
>TRBV27|.
ASSLYWGGETQY
>TRBV9|.
ASSVGGGNQPQH
>TRBV4-1|TRBD1
ASSQGTGAWQETQY
>TRBV7-3|TRBD2
ASSLRAGGVKF
>TRBV19|TRBD1
ASSIRDRGGEAYEQY
>TRBV4-1|.
ASSPPDAQRNYGYT
>TRBV11-2|TRBD2
ASSTPRGRAYNEQF
>TRBV19|.
ASLPTRSSYNEQF
>TRBV6-5|TRBD1
ASSSGGTYGYT
>TRBV4-1|.
ASSQGGGTLSNQPQH
>TRBV5-1|TRBD1
ASSLARTGGNEQF
>TRBV14|TRBD2
ASSQEQRGPTDTQY
>TRBV7-2|TRBD1
ASSFQGARGYT
>TRBV5-1|TRBD2
ASSTGTSGVQETQY
>TRBV6-6|.
ASSYGTSEQY
>TRBV19|.
ASSTSGYEQY
>TRBV10-3|TRBD2
AIGTSGGADEQF
>TRBV18|.
ASSPQVGGELF
>TRBV9|.
ASTPEAASYNEQF
>TRBV6-5|TRBD1
ASSPGTATEAF
>TRBV27|TRBD2
ASSLATSGRGETQY
>TRBV7-2|.
ASSLARGFSDTQY
>TRBV7-2|.
ASSESAGPVWEQY
>TRBV5-4|TRBD1
ASSLAGTGTEAF
>TRBV6-4|.
ASRLWAGTEAF
>TRBV4-3|.
ASSQAQGRMNEQY
>TRBV6-1|TRBD1
ASSENWTGRNYGYT
>TRBV2|TRBD1
ASIWTGVSDGYT
>TRBV7-3|.
ASSPDSASEAF
>TRBV9|TRBD2
ASSVGAGGGYEQY
>TRBV19|.
ASSIVGIGGYEQY
>TRBV5-6|.
ASSFKPGSYGYT
>TRBV9|TRBD2
ASSGTSSYIEQY
>TRBV29-1|.
SAPTGNYGYT
>TRBV28|TRBD1
ASIGDRKYSPLH
>TRBV25-1|TRBD1
ASSEGVGDRGDEQY
>TRBV19|.
ASTTTSSYEQY
>TRBV6-1|TRBD2
ASSEGTSGSYEQY
>TRBV19|.
ASSDPGGPYGYT
>TRBV30|.
AWSPTGKANYGYT
>TRBV11-3|.
ASSAGTALTEAF
>TRBV5-5|.
ASSLSAARANYGYT
>TRBV11-3|TRBD2
ASSLRTSGRPGF
>TRBV18|TRBD1
ASSPDRASPQH
>TRBV4-1|.
ASSQDRVGYT
>TRBV19|TRBD1
ASSPDSSQGNIAYNEQF
>TRBV4-1|TRBD2
ASSQVRTSKRSNTGELF
>TRBV6-4|TRBD2
ASSGGDTGELF